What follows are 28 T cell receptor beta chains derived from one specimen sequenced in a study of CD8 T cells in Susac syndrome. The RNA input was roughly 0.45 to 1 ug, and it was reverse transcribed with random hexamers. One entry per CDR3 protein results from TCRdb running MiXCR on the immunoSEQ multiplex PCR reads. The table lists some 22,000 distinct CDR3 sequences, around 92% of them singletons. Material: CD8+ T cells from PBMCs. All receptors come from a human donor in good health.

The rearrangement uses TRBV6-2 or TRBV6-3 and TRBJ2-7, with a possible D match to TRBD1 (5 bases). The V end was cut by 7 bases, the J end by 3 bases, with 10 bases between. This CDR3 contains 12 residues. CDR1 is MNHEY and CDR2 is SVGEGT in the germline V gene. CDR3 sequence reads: CASTAGYYEQYF. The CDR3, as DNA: TGTGCCAGCACCGCAGGGTACTACGAGCAGTACTTC.

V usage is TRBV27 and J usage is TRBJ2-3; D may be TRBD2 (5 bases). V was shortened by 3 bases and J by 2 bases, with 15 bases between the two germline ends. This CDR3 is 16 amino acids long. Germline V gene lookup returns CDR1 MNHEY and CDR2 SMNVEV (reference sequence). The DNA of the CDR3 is TGTGCCAGCAGTTTTAGTACCGCGGGCATCACAGATACGCAGTATTTT. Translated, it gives CASSFSTAGITDTQYF.

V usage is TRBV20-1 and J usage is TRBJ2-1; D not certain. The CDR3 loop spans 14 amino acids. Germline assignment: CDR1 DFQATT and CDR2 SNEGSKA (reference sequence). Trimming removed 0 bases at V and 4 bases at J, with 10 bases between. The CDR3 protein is CSARDVSEYNEQFF. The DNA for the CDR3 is TGCAGTGCTAGAGATGTTTCTGAATACAATGAGCAGTTCTTC.

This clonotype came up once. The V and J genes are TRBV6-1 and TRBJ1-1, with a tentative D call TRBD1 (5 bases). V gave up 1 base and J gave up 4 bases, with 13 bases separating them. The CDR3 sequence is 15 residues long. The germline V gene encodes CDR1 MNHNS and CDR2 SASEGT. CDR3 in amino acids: CASSEDWGRVTEAFF. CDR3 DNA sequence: TGTGCCAGCAGTGAAGATTGGGGCCGCGTCACTGAAGCTTTCTTT.

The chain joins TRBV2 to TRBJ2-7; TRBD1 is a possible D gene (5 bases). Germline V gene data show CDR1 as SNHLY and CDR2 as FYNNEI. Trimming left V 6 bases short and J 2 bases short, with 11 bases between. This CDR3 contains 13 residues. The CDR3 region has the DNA TGTGCCAGCAGGCGACAGTCTGCCTACGAGCAGTACTTC. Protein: CASRRQSAYEQYF.

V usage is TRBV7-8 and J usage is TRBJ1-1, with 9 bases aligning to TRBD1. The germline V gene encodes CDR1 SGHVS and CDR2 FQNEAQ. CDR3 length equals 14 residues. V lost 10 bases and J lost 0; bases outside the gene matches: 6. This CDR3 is CATLQGAMNTEAFF. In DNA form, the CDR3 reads TGTGCCACCCTACAGGGGGCAATGAACACTGAAGCTTTCTTT.

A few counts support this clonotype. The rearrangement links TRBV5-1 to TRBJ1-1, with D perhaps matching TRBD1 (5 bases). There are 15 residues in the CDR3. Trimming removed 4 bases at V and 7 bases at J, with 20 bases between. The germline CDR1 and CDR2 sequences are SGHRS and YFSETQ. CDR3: CASSPSIGQAFEAFF. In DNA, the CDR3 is TGCGCCAGCAGCCCATCTATAGGACAAGCCTTTGAAGCTTTCTTT.

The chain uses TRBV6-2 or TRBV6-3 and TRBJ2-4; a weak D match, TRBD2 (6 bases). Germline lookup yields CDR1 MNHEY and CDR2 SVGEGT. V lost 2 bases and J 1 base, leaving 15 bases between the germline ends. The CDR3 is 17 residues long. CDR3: CASSYPPRGLAKNIQYF. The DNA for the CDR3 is TGTGCCAGCAGTTACCCACCCCGGGGGTTGGCCAAAAACATTCAGTACTTC.

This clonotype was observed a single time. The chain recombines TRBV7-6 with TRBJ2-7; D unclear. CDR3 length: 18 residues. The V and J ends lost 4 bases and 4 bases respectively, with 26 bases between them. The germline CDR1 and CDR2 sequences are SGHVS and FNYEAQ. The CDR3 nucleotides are TGTGCCAGCAGCTCCATCCCCCTTACTCTAGGACGGAGTTACGAGCAGTACTTC. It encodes CASSSIPLTLGRSYEQYF.

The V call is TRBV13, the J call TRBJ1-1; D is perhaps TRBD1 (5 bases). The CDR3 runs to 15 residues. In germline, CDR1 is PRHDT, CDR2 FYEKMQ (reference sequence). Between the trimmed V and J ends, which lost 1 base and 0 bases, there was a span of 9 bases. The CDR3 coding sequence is TGTGCCAGCAGCTTAGCAGGGACGGTGAACACTGAAGCTTTCTTT. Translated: CASSLAGTVNTEAFF.

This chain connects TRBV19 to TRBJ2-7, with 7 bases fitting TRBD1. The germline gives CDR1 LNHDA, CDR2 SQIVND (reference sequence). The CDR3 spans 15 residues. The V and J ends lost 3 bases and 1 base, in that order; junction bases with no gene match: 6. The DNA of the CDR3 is TGTGCCAGTAGTATTCTGACAGGGTCATCCTACGAGCAGTACTTC. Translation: CASSILTGSSYEQYF. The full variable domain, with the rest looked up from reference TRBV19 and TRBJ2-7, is DGGITQSPKYLFRKEGQNVTLSCEQNLNHDAMYWYRQDPGQGLRLIYYSQIVNDFQKGDIAEGYSVSREKKESFPLTVTSAQKNPTAFYLCASSILTGSSYEQYFGPGTRLTVT.

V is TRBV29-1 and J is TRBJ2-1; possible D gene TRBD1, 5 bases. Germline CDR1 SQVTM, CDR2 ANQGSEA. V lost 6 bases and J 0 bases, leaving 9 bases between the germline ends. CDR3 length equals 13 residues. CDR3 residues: CSVWTSSYNEQFF. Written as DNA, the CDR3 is TGCAGCGTCTGGACAAGCTCCTACAATGAGCAGTTCTTC.

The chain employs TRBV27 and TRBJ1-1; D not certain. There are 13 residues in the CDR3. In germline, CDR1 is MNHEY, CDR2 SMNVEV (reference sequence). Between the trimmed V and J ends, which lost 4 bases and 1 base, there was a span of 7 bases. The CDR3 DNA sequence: TGTGCCAGCAGTTGGACGGAGAACACTGAAGCTTTCTTT. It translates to CASSWTENTEAFF.

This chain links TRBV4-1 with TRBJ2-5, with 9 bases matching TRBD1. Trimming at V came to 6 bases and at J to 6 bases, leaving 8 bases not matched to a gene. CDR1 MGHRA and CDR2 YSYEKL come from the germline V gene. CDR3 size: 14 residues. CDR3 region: CASRPQGARQTQYF. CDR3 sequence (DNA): TGCGCCAGCAGGCCACAGGGGGCCCGGCAGACCCAGTACTTC.

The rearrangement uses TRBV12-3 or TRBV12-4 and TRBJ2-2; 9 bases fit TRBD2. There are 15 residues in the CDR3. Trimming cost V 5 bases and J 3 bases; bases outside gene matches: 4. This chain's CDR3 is CASSLSGGYTGELFF. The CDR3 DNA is TGTGCCAGCAGTCTGAGCGGGGGGTACACCGGGGAGCTGTTTTTT.

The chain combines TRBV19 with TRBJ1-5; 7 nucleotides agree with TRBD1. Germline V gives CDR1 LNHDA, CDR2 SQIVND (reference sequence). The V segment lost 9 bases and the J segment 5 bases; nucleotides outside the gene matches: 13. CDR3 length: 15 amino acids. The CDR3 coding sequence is TGTGCCAGCCTAAAGAGCAGGGGGACGGATCAGCCCCAGCATTTT. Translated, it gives CASLKSRGTDQPQHF.

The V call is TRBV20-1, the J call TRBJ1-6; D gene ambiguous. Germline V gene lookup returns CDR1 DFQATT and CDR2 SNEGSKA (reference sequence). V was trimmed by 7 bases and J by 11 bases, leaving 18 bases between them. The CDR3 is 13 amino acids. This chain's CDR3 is CSEGAEDTTPLHF. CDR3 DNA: TGCAGTGAAGGAGCAGAAGATACTACACCCCTCCACTTT.

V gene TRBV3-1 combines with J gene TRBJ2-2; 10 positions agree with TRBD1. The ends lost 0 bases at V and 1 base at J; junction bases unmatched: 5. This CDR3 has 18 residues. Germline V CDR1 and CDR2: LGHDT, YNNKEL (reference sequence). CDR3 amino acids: CASSQELTGGRNTGELFF. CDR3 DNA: TGTGCCAGCAGCCAAGAGTTGACAGGGGGCCGGAACACCGGGGAGCTGTTTTTT.

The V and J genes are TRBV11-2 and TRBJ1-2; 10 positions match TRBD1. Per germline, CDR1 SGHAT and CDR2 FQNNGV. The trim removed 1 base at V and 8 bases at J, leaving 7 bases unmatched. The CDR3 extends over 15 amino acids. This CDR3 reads CASSLVGTGDRGYTF. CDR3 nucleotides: TGTGCCAGCAGCTTAGTCGGGACAGGGGACAGGGGCTACACCTTC.

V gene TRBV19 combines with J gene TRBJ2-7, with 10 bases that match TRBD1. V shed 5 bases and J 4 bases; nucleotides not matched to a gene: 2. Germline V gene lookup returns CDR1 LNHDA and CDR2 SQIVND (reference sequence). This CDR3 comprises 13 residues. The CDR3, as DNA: TGTGCCAGTAGTGCGGGACAGGGGTACGAGCAGTACTTC. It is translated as CASSAGQGYEQYF. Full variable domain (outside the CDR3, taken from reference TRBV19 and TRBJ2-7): DGGITQSPKYLFRKEGQNVTLSCEQNLNHDAMYWYRQDPGQGLRLIYYSQIVNDFQKGDIAEGYSVSREKKESFPLTVTSAQKNPTAFYLCASSAGQGYEQYFGPGTRLTVT.

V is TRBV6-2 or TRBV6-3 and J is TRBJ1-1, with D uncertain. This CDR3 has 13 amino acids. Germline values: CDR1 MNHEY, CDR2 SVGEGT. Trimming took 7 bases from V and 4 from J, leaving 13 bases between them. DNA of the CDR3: TGTGCCAGCACTGCTCATCGGGGCACTGAAGCTTTCTTT. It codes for CASTAHRGTEAFF.

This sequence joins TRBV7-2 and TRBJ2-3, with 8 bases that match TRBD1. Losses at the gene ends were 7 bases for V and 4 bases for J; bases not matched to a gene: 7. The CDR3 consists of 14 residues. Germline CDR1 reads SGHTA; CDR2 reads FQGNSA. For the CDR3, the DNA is TGTGCCAGCACCCAGGGGGCGGGCCCAGATACGCAGTATTTT. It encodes CASTQGAGPDTQYF.

This CDR3 reads CASSSLPTGVSYNEQFF. The CDR3 DNA is TGTGCCAGCAGCTCCTTACCGACAGGGGTAAGCTACAATGAGCAGTTCTTC. The V gene is TRBV7-2, the J gene TRBJ2-1, with TRBD1 matching 8 bases. Germline trimming cut 4 bases from V and 3 bases from J; bases unmatched to any gene: 11. The CDR3 covers 17 residues. Germline V gives CDR1 SGHTA, CDR2 FQGNSA.

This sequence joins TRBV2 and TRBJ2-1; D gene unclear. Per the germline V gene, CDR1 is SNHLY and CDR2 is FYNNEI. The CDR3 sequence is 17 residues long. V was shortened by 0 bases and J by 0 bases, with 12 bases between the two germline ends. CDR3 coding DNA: TGTGCCAGCAGTGAAGCGCTTCGGGCAGACTCCTACAATGAGCAGTTCTTC. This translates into CASSEALRADSYNEQFF.

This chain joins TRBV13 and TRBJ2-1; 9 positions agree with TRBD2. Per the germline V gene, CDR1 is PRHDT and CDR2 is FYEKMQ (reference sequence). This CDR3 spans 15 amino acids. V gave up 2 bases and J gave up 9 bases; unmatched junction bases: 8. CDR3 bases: TGTGCCAGCAGCTTAAGGGCTGGCGGGGGGGGTGAGCAGTTCTTC. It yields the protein CASSLRAGGGGEQFF.

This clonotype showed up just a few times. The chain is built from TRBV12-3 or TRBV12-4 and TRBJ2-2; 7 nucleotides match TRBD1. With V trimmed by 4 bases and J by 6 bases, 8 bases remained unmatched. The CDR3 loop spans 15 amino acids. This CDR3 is CASSSRGRSSGELFF. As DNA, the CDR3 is TGTGCCAGCAGTTCGAGGGGGCGCAGTTCCGGGGAGCTGTTTTTT.

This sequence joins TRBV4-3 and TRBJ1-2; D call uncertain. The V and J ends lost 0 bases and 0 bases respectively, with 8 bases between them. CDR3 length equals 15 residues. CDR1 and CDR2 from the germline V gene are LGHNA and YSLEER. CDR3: CASSQDLTSNYGYTF. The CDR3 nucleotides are TGCGCCAGCAGCCAAGACCTAACCTCTAACTATGGCTACACCTTC.

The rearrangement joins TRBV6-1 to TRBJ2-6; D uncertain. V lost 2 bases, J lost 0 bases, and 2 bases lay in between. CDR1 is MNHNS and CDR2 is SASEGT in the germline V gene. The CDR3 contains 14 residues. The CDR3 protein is CASSETSGANVLTF. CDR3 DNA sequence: TGTGCCAGCAGTGAAACCTCTGGGGCCAACGTCCTGACTTTC.